The 6 T cell receptor beta chains below come from one sample, sequenced in a study of shared clonotypes between healthy human individuals. The data were produced by immunoSEQ multiplex PCR, yet TCRdb's version contains in-frame clones alone and is incomplete. The sample has roughly 1,600,000 clones, roughly 98.5% seen once. Sequenced material: naive CD4+ T cells sorted from blood. Subset reported: CD45RA+ positively selected. Every receptor here comes from a man between 25 and 39 years old in good health.

With regard to this clone: Within the sample, other DNA sequences also encode this same CDR3. The V gene is TRBV5-1, the J gene TRBJ2-2; no definite D call. The germline V gene encodes CDR1 SGHRS and CDR2 YFSETQ. The germline V and J ends were trimmed by 0 bases and 6 bases, with 3 bases remaining between them. The length of the CDR3 is 12 residues. CDR3 DNA sequence: TGCGCCAGCAGCTTGGGGCCCGGGGAGCTGTTTTTT. This codes for CASSLGPGELFF. Together with reference TRBV5-1 and TRBJ2-2, the CDR3 gives the full variable domain: KAGVTQTPRYLIKTRGQQVTLSCSPISGHRSVSWYQQTPGQGLQFLFEYFSETQRNKGNFPGRFSGRQFSNSRSEMNVSTLELGDSALYLCASSLGPGELFFGEGSRLTVL.

This clone was counted once. The chain employs TRBV5-6 and TRBJ2-5; 7 bases align to TRBD1. CDR3 length: 15 amino acids. V shed 5 bases, J shed 2 bases, and the junction held 9 bases outside the gene matches. Germline V lookup: CDR1 SGHDT, CDR2 YYEEEE. This CDR3 is CASSQDRVVQETQYF. In nucleotides, the CDR3 is TGTGCCAGCAGTCAAGACAGGGTGGTTCAAGAGACCCAGTACTTC.

The chain joins TRBV4-3 to TRBJ2-3; perhaps TRBD1 as D (6 bases). Deletions cut 1 base from V and 1 base from J, with 15 bases between. The CDR3 runs to 17 residues. The V gene's germline CDR1 is LGHNA and CDR2 YSLEER. The CDR3 DNA reads TGCGCCAGCAGCCAAGCAGTGCAGGGGTTCGGCACAGATACGCAGTATTTT. It translates to CASSQAVQGFGTDTQYF.

This chain links TRBV18 with TRBJ1-5, with 11 positions matching TRBD1. The CDR3 has 16 amino acids. The J segment lost 7 bases and the V segment lost 1 base, leaving 6 bases of the junction unmatched. Looked up from germline, CDR1 is KGHSH and CDR2 is LQKENI. The CDR3 region is CASSPQAGTGGQPQHF. CDR3 DNA sequence: TGTGCCAGCTCACCACAAGCCGGGACAGGGGGACAGCCCCAGCATTTT.

The chain uses TRBV6-5 and TRBJ1-1; D is undetermined. Germline assignment: CDR1 MNHEY and CDR2 SVGAGI. V lost 5 bases to trimming and J lost 2 bases, with 9 bases between them. The CDR3 is 13 residues long. CDR3 bases: TGTGCCAGCAGTACCGGCAGCAACACTGAAGCTTTCTTT. Its translation is CASSTGSNTEAFF.

The chain has TRBV5-5 and TRBJ1-4; D unresolved. Trimming removed 5 bases at V and 4 bases at J, with 9 bases between. Germline lookup yields CDR1 SGHKS and CDR2 YYEKEE (reference sequence). The CDR3 sequence is 13 residues long. The CDR3 nucleotides read TGTGCCAGCAGTCGAAGAGATAATGAAAAACTGTTTTTT. Protein product: CASSRRDNEKLFF.